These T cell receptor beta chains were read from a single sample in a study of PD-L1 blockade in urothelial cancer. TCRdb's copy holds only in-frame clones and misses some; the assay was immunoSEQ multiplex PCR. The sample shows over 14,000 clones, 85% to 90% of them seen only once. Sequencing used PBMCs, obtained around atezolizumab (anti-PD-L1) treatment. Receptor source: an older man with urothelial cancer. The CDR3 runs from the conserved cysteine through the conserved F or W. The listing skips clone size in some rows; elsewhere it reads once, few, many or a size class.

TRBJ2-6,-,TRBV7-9,CASVSVGGANVLTF
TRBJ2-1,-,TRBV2,CASMLGFSGGANEQFF
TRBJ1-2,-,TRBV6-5,CASSSPRRFGYTF
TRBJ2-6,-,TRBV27,CASSHLSGANVLTF
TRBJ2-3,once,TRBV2,CASSEALAGLAQYF
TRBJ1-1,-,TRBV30,CAWIRENTEAFF
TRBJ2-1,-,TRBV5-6,CASSLSLGGYNEQFF
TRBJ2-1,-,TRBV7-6,CASSLAIRLIDNFGEQFF
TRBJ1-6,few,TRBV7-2,CASSLARDSPLHF
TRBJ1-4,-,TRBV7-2,CASSRQGATNEKLFF
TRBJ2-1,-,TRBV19,CASSFLTGYNEQFF
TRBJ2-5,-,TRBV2,CASSEQGEETQYF
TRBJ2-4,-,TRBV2,CASSDNQNIQYF
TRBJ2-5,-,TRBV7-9,CASSLTTRETQYF
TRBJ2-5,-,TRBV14,CASSQTTGEETQYF
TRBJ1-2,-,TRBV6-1,CASSELGGAGYGYTF
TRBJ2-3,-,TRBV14,CASRMSGGTTDTQYF
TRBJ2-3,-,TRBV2,CASKASHDTQYF
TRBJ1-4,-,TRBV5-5,CASSLAESGGREKLFF
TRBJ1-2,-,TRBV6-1,CASSGTGNGYTF
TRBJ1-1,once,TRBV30,CAWSGKGQGALRNTEAFF
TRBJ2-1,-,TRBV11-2,CASSPSGGAQNEQFF
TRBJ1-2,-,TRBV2,CASTRGGGYTF
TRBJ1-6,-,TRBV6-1,CASSIRDRDFSPLHF
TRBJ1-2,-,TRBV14,CASSQDLLSQVGCRTF
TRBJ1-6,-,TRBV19,CASSIAGWQGNSPLHF
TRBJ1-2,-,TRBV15,CATSRDRGSNYGYTF
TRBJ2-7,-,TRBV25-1,CASSDPLPGTGGLEQYF
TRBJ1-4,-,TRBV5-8,CASSWGQREKLFF
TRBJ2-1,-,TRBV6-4,CASSERDNAYNEQFF
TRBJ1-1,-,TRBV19,CASRQGGGTEAFF
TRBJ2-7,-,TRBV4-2,CASSQGNRAYEQYF
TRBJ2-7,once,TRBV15,CATRRAGGGFNEQYF
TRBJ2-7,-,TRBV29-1,CSVGGMAGTNEQYF
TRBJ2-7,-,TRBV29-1,CSVGSGGIYEQYF
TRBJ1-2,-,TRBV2,CASMPQTSNYGYTF
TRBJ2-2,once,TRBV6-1,CASIRQGVRTGELFF
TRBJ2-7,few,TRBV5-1,CASSSRVGNEQYF
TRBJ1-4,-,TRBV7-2,CASSDYRGTNEKLFF
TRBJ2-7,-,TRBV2,CASSELKRGEQYF
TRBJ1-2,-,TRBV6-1,CASRGGTF
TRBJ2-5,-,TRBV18,CASFGQGEETTQYF
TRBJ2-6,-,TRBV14,CASSRTGIPGANVLTF
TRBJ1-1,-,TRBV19,CASSDRYRTEAFF
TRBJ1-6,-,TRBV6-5,CATSASGNSNSPLHF
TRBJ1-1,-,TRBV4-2,CASSLTDRNTEAFF
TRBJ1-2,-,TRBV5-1,CASSTGTGNSYGYTF
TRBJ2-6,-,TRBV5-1,CASSFVTGLSPGANVLTF
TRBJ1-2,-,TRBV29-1,CSGGQGGGYTF
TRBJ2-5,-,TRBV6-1,CASRSWTSARAAQYF